This entry lists 27 T cell receptor beta chains sequenced from one sample in a study of spatial heterogeneity in lung cancer. Time point of the sample: sample taken at primary tumor resection. Whole RNA from tumor, nontumor lung or frozen PBMC was sequenced unsorted. TCRdb reprocessed the 5' RACE reads with MiXCR, giving one entry per CDR3 protein. This sample yields some 7,000 distinct CDR3 sequences, of which around 7% are seen a single time; around four fifths belongs to the top ten. Sequences were derived from PBMCs, sampled at surgery. The receptors here all came from a male donor with early-stage non-small cell lung cancer.

This clonotype was counted ten times or more. Being off target in a library aimed at alpha chains, this beta chain has a size of little meaning. CDR3 in DNA: TGCAGCGTTTCACCCTCAACAGGGAACTCCTACGAGCAGTACTTC. This codes for CSVSPSTGNSYEQYF. The V call is TRBV29-1, the J call TRBJ2-7; weak D call: TRBD1 (6 bases). This CDR3 is built from 15 residues. Germline values: CDR1 SQVTM, CDR2 ANQGSEA. The V gene lost 5 bases and the J gene lost 0 bases, with 17 bases spanning the gap.

This clonotype was recorded at least ten times. This beta chain was picked up by a library intended for alpha chains and is off target, so its count carries little meaning. The chain's CDR3 is CASSLAVTTGGNEQFF. DNA for the CDR3: TGCGCCAGCAGCTTGGCCGTTACCACTGGGGGGAATGAGCAGTTCTTC. The chain employs TRBV5-1 and TRBJ2-1; D may be TRBD2 (6 bases). Trimming cost V 0 bases and J 7 bases, with 17 bases left between them. CDR1 SGHRS and CDR2 YFSETQ come from the germline V gene. The CDR3 contains 16 residues. Full variable domain (missing parts from reference TRBV5-1 and TRBJ2-1): KAGVTQTPRYLIKTRGQQVTLSCSPISGHRSVSWYQQTPGQGLQFLFEYFSETQRNKGNFPGRFSGRQFSNSRSEMNVSTLELGDSALYLCASSLAVTTGGNEQFFGPGTRLTVL.

This clonotype ranks as medium-sized. With the library built for alpha chains, this beta chain is off target and its frequency is not meaningful. The chain joins TRBV28 to TRBJ1-2; 7 bases are shared with TRBD1. The germline V gene has CDR1 MDHEN and CDR2 SYDVKM. The J segment lost 9 bases and the V segment lost 6 bases, leaving 4 bases of the junction unmatched. The CDR3 is 11 residues long. CDR3 protein: CASSLTGRYTF. The CDR3 DNA follows: TGTGCCAGCAGCTTGACAGGGCGCTACACCTTC.

Notes on this clonotype: Found in a library prepared for alpha chains, this beta chain is an off-target read, and its abundance has little meaning. The chain uses TRBV3-1 and TRBJ1-4, with D maybe TRBD1 (6 bases). This CDR3 contains 14 residues. Trimming removed 4 bases from V and 4 bases from J, with 10 bases in between. Germline values: CDR1 LGHDT, CDR2 YNNKEL (reference sequence). The CDR3 loop is CASSPGALNEKLFF. In DNA form, the CDR3 reads TGTGCCAGCAGCCCAGGGGCCCTTAATGAAAAACTGTTTTTT.

In its sample, this clonotype was seen a few times. At one end the junction does not follow the germline gene, possibly because of a read error. As an off-target read in a library built for alpha chains, this beta chain has a frequency of little significance. The chain carries TRBV3-1 and TRBJ2-7, with 8 positions matching TRBD1. Germline V gives CDR1 LGHDT, CDR2 YNNKEL (reference sequence). The CDR3 extends over 15 amino acids. The CDR3 bases are TGTGCCAGCGGCCAATCTGGACAGGGCCGGAGGGAGCAGTACTTC. Translation gives CASGQSGQGRREQYF.

This clonotype has only a few counts. This beta chain appears as a stray read in a library generated for alpha chains; its size is not informative. This chain uses TRBV6-1 with TRBJ2-2, with 11 nucleotides matching TRBD1. The V and J ends lost 5 bases and 4 bases, in that order; junction bases with no gene match: 6. There are 16 residues in the CDR3. Germline CDR1 and CDR2: MNHNS and SASEGT. This CDR3 reads CASSLGQGASTGELFF. CDR3 nucleotides: TGTGCCAGCAGTCTTGGACAGGGGGCTAGCACCGGGGAGCTGTTTTTT.

By sample fraction, this clonotype is medium-sized. The library was built for alpha chains, so this beta chain is an off-target read and its size means little. This rearrangement joins TRBV10-3 to TRBJ2-2, with D tentatively TRBD1 (6 bases). The CDR3 has 13 residues. V was shortened by 8 bases and J by 2 bases, with 9 bases between the two germline ends. Germline assignment: CDR1 ENHRY and CDR2 SYGVKD. CDR3 residues: CAIPGQNTGELFF. CDR3 coding DNA: TGTGCCATCCCGGGACAAAACACCGGGGAGCTGTTTTTT.

This clonotype was picked up a small number of times. The library was prepared for alpha chains; this beta chain is a stray read, so its frequency means little. The V gene is TRBV20-1, the J gene TRBJ2-7; D uncertain. The V gene lost 3 bases and the J gene lost 4 bases, with 10 bases spanning the gap. The CDR3 runs to 12 residues. The germline V gene has CDR1 DFQATT and CDR2 SNEGSKA (reference sequence). CDR3 region: CSASPRSYEQYV. The CDR3 bases are TGCAGTGCTAGCCCTAGGTCTTACGAGCAGTACGTC.

Points on this clonotype: For a library built for alpha chains, this beta chain is a stray read; little rests on its size. V and J are TRBV7-8 and TRBJ2-1, with D perhaps given as TRBD1 or TRBD2 (5 bases each). Between the trimmed V and J ends, which lost 5 bases and 6 bases, there was a span of 11 bases. Germline lookup yields CDR1 SGHVS and CDR2 FQNEAQ. The CDR3 is 13 residues long. This chain's CDR3 is CASSKGRGNEQFF. The CDR3 bases are TGTGCCAGCAGCAAGGGACGAGGCAATGAGCAGTTCTTC.

Many counts were recorded for this clonotype. Found in a library prepared for alpha chains, this beta chain is an off-target read, and its abundance has little meaning. The chain links TRBV11-3 to TRBJ2-1; no definite D call. CDR1 is SGHNT, CDR2 YENEEA, per germline. This CDR3 has 13 amino acids. The germline V and J ends were trimmed by 5 bases and 6 bases, with 11 bases remaining between them. The DNA of the CDR3 is TGTGCCAGCAGCCAAACCCGCGCCAATGAGCAGTTCTTC. This codes for CASSQTRANEQFF.

This clonotype has ten or more counts. In a library made to pick up alpha chains, this beta chain is a stray read with a size that means little. The rearrangement uses TRBV2 and TRBJ2-7, with 11 bases that match TRBD1. Trimming at V came to 4 bases and at J to 2 bases, leaving 1 base not matched to a gene. The CDR3 loop spans 14 amino acids. CDR1 is SNHLY and CDR2 is FYNNEI in the germline V gene. The CDR3 here is CASSVDRGPYEQYF. The CDR3 DNA sequence: TGTGCCAGCAGTGTGGACAGGGGGCCCTACGAGCAGTACTTC.

The sample holds many counts of this clonotype. The library was prepared for alpha chains; this beta chain is a stray read, so its frequency means little. The V gene is TRBV5-5, the J gene TRBJ2-2; D is ambiguous. The CDR3 sequence is 12 residues long. Germline V gene data show CDR1 as SGHKS and CDR2 as YYEKEE (reference sequence). The V and J ends lost 7 bases and 1 base respectively, with 5 bases between them. CDR3 residues: CASAMNTGELFF. The CDR3 DNA sequence: TGTGCCAGCGCCATGAACACCGGGGAGCTGTTTTTT.

This clonotype came up many times. With the library built for alpha chains, this beta chain is off target and its frequency is not meaningful. The chain uses TRBV7-9 and TRBJ1-1; D is unresolved. CDR1 and CDR2 from the germline V gene are SEHNR and FQNEAQ (reference sequence). V dropped 1 base and J dropped 3 bases, with 6 bases sitting between them. CDR3 length: 13 amino acids. CDR3 sequence: CASSLVGDTEAFF. CDR3 nucleotide sequence: TGTGCCAGCAGCTTAGTCGGGGACACTGAAGCTTTCTTT.

This clonotype was seen at least ten times. Found in a library prepared for alpha chains, this beta chain is an off-target read, and its abundance has little meaning. V gene TRBV5-1 combines with J gene TRBJ1-4; D possibly corresponds to TRBD1 (6 bases). Germline CDR1 reads SGHRS; CDR2 reads YFSETQ. V dropped 5 bases and J dropped 4 bases, with 15 bases sitting between them. CDR3 length: 15 residues. The CDR3 spells CASRPEGGYNEKLFF. CDR3 DNA sequence: TGCGCCAGCAGGCCCGAGGGGGGATATAATGAAAAACTGTTTTTT.

This clonotype was seen ten or more times. Little can be read into the size of this beta chain, an off-target read in a library designed for alpha chains. V is TRBV7-9 and J is TRBJ2-2; D is possibly TRBD1 or TRBD2 (5 bases each). V was shortened by 11 bases and J by 0 bases, with 16 bases between the two germline ends. This CDR3 has 15 amino acids. The V gene's germline CDR1 is SEHNR and CDR2 FQNEAQ (reference sequence). The CDR3 protein is CAVDRGAPNTGELFF. The DNA of the CDR3 is TGTGCCGTCGACCGAGGGGCCCCGAACACCGGGGAGCTGTTTTTT. Full variable domain (rest looked up from reference TRBV7-9 and TRBJ2-2): DTGVSQNPRHKITKRGQNVTFRCDPISEHNRLYWYRQTLGQGPEFLTYFQNEAQLEKSRLLSDRFSAERPKGSFSTLEIQRTEQGDSAMYLCAVDRGAPNTGELFFGEGSRLTVL.

This clonotype showed up many times. Found in a library prepared for alpha chains, this beta chain is an off-target read, and its abundance has little meaning. This sequence joins TRBV5-1 and TRBJ2-1, with D possibly being TRBD2 (6 bases). V lost 7 bases to trimming and J lost 5 bases, with 13 bases between them. This CDR3 has 13 residues. Germline V lookup: CDR1 SGHRS, CDR2 YFSETQ. The CDR3, as DNA: TGCGCCAGCGGAATTAGCGGAGACAATGAGCAGTTCTTC. Translating gives CASGISGDNEQFF.

This clonotype came up many times. The library was built for alpha chains, so this beta chain is an off-target read and its size means little. The J gene is TRBJ2-4, the V gene TRBV7-2; D is unresolved. The V gene lost 5 bases and the J gene lost 16 bases, with 18 bases spanning the gap. Germline V gene lookup returns CDR1 SGHTA and CDR2 FQGNSA. The CDR3 contains 12 residues. The CDR3 DNA reads as TGTGCCAGCAGCCGCAACCGGGCAGATGTCTACTTC. Protein: CASSRNRADVYF.

This clonotype was counted only a few times. With the library built for alpha chains, this beta chain is off target and its frequency is not meaningful. CDR3 in amino acids: CASSLRDRQETQYF. The CDR3 region has the DNA TGTGCCAGCAGCCTCCGGGACAGACAAGAGACCCAGTACTTC. The chain links TRBV11-2 to TRBJ2-5; the match to TRBD1 covers 7 bases. The V gene's germline CDR1 is SGHAT and CDR2 FQNNGV. Unmatched junction bases numbered 5, after V lost 5 bases and J lost 2 bases. The CDR3 sequence is 14 residues long.

This clonotype was picked up many times. Little can be read into the size of this beta chain, an off-target read in a library designed for alpha chains. The chain couples TRBV20-1 to TRBJ2-1, with 7 bases matching TRBD2. Trimming removed 2 bases from V and 7 bases from J; junction bases left unmatched: 8. The CDR3 extends over 14 amino acids. Germline V gene sequence: CDR1 DFQATT, CDR2 SNEGSKA (reference sequence). CDR3: CSARKVGGPNEQFF. The CDR3 DNA follows: TGCAGTGCTAGAAAGGTGGGAGGGCCAAATGAGCAGTTCTTC.

This clonotype has ten or more counts. This beta chain is an off-target read within a library intended for alpha chains, so its frequency means little. The V gene is TRBV29-1, the J gene TRBJ1-1; tentatively, D is TRBD1 (5 bases). This CDR3 region has 12 residues. V dropped 6 bases and J dropped 1 base, with 9 bases sitting between them. Germline V gene data show CDR1 as SQVTM and CDR2 as ANQGSEA. The DNA for the CDR3 is TGCAGCGTAACTAGGGGGAACACTGAAGCTTTCTTT. Translation: CSVTRGNTEAFF.

This clonotype was seen many times. The library was built for alpha chains, so this beta chain is an off-target read and its size means little. J is TRBJ2-7 and V is TRBV28, with 7 bases that match TRBD1. CDR3 size: 12 residues. Germline V gene sequence: CDR1 MDHEN, CDR2 SYDVKM. Trimming took 8 bases from V and 3 from J; bases not matched to a gene: 4. Here the CDR3 DNA reads TGTGCCAGCCGGGACAGCAACTACGAGCAGTACTTC. Protein product: CASRDSNYEQYF.

The table lists this clonotype with many counts. The size of this beta chain means little, since it is a stray read in a library made for alpha chains. The V call is TRBV28, the J call TRBJ1-2; D call uncertain. CDR1 is MDHEN and CDR2 is SYDVKM in the germline V gene. The CDR3 has 12 residues. Between the trimmed V and J ends, which lost 2 bases and 5 bases, there was a span of 6 bases. Written as DNA, the CDR3 is TGTGCCAGCAGTTTAACACTGTATGGCTACACCTTC. It specifies CASSLTLYGYTF.

This clonotype was picked up many times. This beta chain slipped into a library made for alpha chains as a stray read, so its size is not meaningful. V usage is TRBV5-6 and J usage is TRBJ2-5; D remains ambiguous. Germline CDR1 and CDR2: SGHDT and YYEEEE. CDR3 length equals 14 residues. V was cut by 4 bases and J by 0 bases, with 10 bases left in between. The CDR3 bases are TGTGCCAGCAGCCCGTTAACTTACCAAGAGACCCAGTACTTC. Its translation: CASSPLTYQETQYF.

With regard to this clonotype: This beta chain came through as a stray read in a library set up for alpha chains, and its size says little. The gene calls are TRBV5-6 and TRBJ1-5; TRBD1 is a possible D gene (5 bases). Germline lookup yields CDR1 SGHDT and CDR2 YYEEEE. V was clipped by 2 bases and J by 2 bases, with 11 bases between them. The CDR3 spans 15 residues. The CDR3 protein is CASSLGMGGNQPQHF. Written as DNA, the CDR3 is TGTGCCAGCAGCTTAGGGATGGGGGGCAATCAGCCCCAGCATTTT.

This clonotype came up many times. This beta chain turned up in a library designed for alpha chains; as an off-target read, its abundance says little. V usage is TRBV27 and J usage is TRBJ2-1; D is possibly TRBD1 (5 bases). The CDR3 spans 17 residues. V shed 7 bases and J shed 0 bases, with 19 bases lying between them. The germline V gene encodes CDR1 MNHEY and CDR2 SMNVEV (reference sequence). The CDR3 nucleotides are TGTGCCAGCAATCCAAGGGGTCGTTACAGCTCCTACAATGAGCAGTTCTTC. Protein product: CASNPRGRYSSYNEQFF.

On this clonotype: Being off target in a library aimed at alpha chains, this beta chain has a size of little meaning. This chain links TRBV19 with TRBJ1-5; D unresolved. V was cut by 4 bases and J by 3 bases, with 13 bases left in between. CDR3 length equals 15 residues. Germline-derived CDR1 and CDR2 are LNHDA and SQIVND (reference sequence). The CDR3 nucleotides read TGTGCCAGTAGTACAAGTGTGGGGAACAATCAGCCCCAGCATTTT. It yields the protein CASSTSVGNNQPQHF.

On this clonotype: This beta chain came through as a stray read in a library set up for alpha chains, and its size says little. This chain connects TRBV7-2 to TRBJ2-5; 7 bases fit TRBD2. The trim removed 7 bases at V and 1 base at J, leaving 12 bases unmatched. The CDR3 is made up of 16 amino acids. Germline CDR1 is SGHTA and CDR2 is FQGNSA. The CDR3 region has the DNA TGTGCCAGCACCGTAGTACGCGGGGGAACCCAAGAGACCCAGTACTTC. Protein sequence: CASTVVRGGTQETQYF. Filled out from reference TRBV7-2 and TRBJ2-5, the complete variable domain reads GAGVSQSPSNKVTEKGKDVELRCDPISGHTALYWYRQSLGQGLEFLIYFQGNSAPDKSGLPSDRFSAERTGGSVSTLTIQRTQQEDSAVYLCASTVVRGGTQETQYFGPGTRLLVL.